This T cell receptor (beta chain) came from a study of T-cell reconstitution after alpha-beta-depleted transplantation in children. Per germline, CDR1 SGHRS and CDR2 YFSETQ. Losses at the gene ends were 2 bases for V and 4 bases for J; bases not matched to a gene: 8. The CDR3 runs to 16 residues. TCRbeta library preparation incorporated unique molecular identifiers. TCRdb ran MiXCR on the PCR reads and lists one entry per CDR3 protein. This table has about 600,000 distinct CDR3 sequences, approximately 10% appearing once. Sequenced material: PBMCs from the stem cell graft donor, taken from the stem cell graft. The chain joins TRBV5-1 to TRBJ1-2, with 10 bases fitting TRBD1. The TCR was taken from a human donor who donated a stem cell graft to a child with acute myeloid leukemia. The CDR3 bases are TGCGCCAGCAGCTTCGGGACAGGGGTCCCCATCTATGGCTACACCTTC. Translating gives CASSFGTGVPIYGYTF.